The clone carrying this TCR beta chain came up once. Its antigen is not known. This specimen comes from a study of cytomegalovirus exposure and HLA in healthy donors. For the study at large: Genetic ancestry analysis placed approximately 80% of the 398 donors that were genotyped in the Caucasian-associated cluster. Study-level results: V- and J-gene trimming in TCR beta was tied to a missense DCLRE1C variant by an analysis performed later. Roughly uniform depth of sequencing across donors was assumed in presence/absence analyses.

The CDR3 is 15 residues long. J was trimmed by 2 bases and V by 6 bases; bases with no gene match: 8. CDR1 SEHNR and CDR2 FQNEAQ come from the germline V gene (reference sequence). Every donor was a healthy person donating bone marrow. The PCR employed 60 Vbeta primers together with 13 Jbeta primers. Data came from immunoSEQ multiplex PCR; TCRdb stores just in-frame clones and leaves some out. Among 140,000 to 150,000 clones listed, approximately 84% were seen once. This chain joins TRBV7-9 and TRBJ2-7, with 9 nucleotides matching TRBD2. Source material: PBMCs. The receptor comes from a woman aged 55-70 years in good health and CMV-seropositive. CDR3 sequence (DNA): TGTGCCAGCAGTTCAATAGCGGGGGAAACCTACGAGCAGTACTTC. Its translation is CASSSIAGETYEQYF. Full variable domain (remainder filled in from reference TRBV7-9 and TRBJ2-7): DTGVSQNPRHKITKRGQNVTFRCDPISEHNRLYWYRQTLGQGPEFLTYFQNEAQLEKSRLLSDRFSAERPKGSFSTLEIQRTEQGDSAMYLCASSSIAGETYEQYFGPGTRLTVT.